This passage covers 10 T cell receptor beta chains from one sample sequenced in a study of blood T cell repertoires in COVID-19. The repertoire was sequenced with immunoSEQ multiplex PCR; TCRdb's copy has only in-frame clones and lacks some. The data hold about 320,000 clones, with about 91% observed a single time. Sequences were obtained from peripheral blood. All receptors derive from a woman in her 30s with COVID-19, enrolled during active disease.

The V gene is TRBV28, the J gene TRBJ1-1, with a weak D call TRBD1 (6 bases). V was trimmed by 2 bases and J by 3 bases, leaving 10 bases between them. This CDR3 has 14 amino acids. Germline V gene data show CDR1 as MDHEN and CDR2 as SYDVKM. CDR3 amino acids: CASSLAGDHTEAFF. CDR3 DNA: TGTGCCAGCAGTTTAGCAGGGGACCACACTGAAGCTTTCTTT.

The chain joins TRBV7-2 to TRBJ2-3; TRBD1 matches 10 bases. Unmatched junction bases numbered 5, after V lost 1 base and J lost 4 bases. The CDR3 is 16 amino acids. Germline-derived CDR1 and CDR2 are SGHTA and FQGNSA. The CDR3 coding sequence is TGTGCCAGCAGCTTAGGGGGGGGACAGGGGTCAGATACGCAGTATTTT. Translation: CASSLGGGQGSDTQYF.

The chain combines TRBV2 with TRBJ1-1; TRBD1 might be the D (6 bases). The germline V gene encodes CDR1 SNHLY and CDR2 FYNNEI. This CDR3 has 13 residues. The V and J ends lost 5 bases and 4 bases respectively, with 11 bases between them. Here the CDR3 reads CASSTGSGTEAFF. In DNA form, the CDR3 reads TGTGCCAGCAGTACAGGGTCGGGCACTGAAGCTTTCTTT.

J is TRBJ2-7 and V is TRBV6-6; 8 bases line up with TRBD1. Germline loops: CDR1 MNHNY, CDR2 SVGAGI (reference sequence). The V segment lost 5 bases and the J segment 5 bases; nucleotides outside the gene matches: 8. The CDR3 length is 14 residues. CDR3 sequence: CASSKDRVFDEQYF. CDR3 coding DNA: TGTGCCAGCAGTAAGGACAGGGTTTTTGACGAGCAGTACTTC.

The sample holds one count of this clone. CDR3 residues: CASSYDPGTASRIVLHF. The CDR3 coding sequence is TGTGCCAGCAGCTACGACCCCGGGACAGCCTCTCGGATTGTCCTCCACTTT. The chain carries TRBV7-8 and TRBJ1-6, with TRBD1 identical over 7 bases. Germline CDR1 is SGHVS and CDR2 is FQNEAQ. After removal of 4 bases from V and 15 bases from J, the junction contained 21 bases not matched to a gene. The CDR3 consists of 17 residues.

V gene TRBV9 combines with J gene TRBJ1-1; D may be TRBD1 (6 bases). CDR1 is SGDLS, CDR2 YYNGEE, per germline. The CDR3 length is 15 residues. Deletions cut 3 bases from V and 1 base from J, with 13 bases between. CDR3 DNA: TGTGCCAGCAGCGCGAGTGGGGGCTGGAACACTGAAGCTTTCTTT. This codes for CASSASGGWNTEAFF.

This chain connects TRBV2 to TRBJ1-2; D not certain. The CDR3 runs 12 residues. Germline CDR1 SNHLY, CDR2 FYNNEI. The V gene lost 9 bases and the J gene lost 8 bases, with 16 bases spanning the gap. The CDR3 loop is CASTRAGGGYTF. The CDR3 nucleotides read TGTGCCAGTACTAGGGCGGGCGGAGGCTACACCTTC.

This chain connects TRBV9 to TRBJ1-6; 9 bases are a match to TRBD1. Germline lookup yields CDR1 SGDLS and CDR2 YYNGEE. V was pared by 3 bases and J by 10 bases, with 8 bases of the junction left unmatched. This CDR3 comprises 15 residues. The chain's CDR3 is CASSAKQGARSPLHF. CDR3 nucleotides: TGTGCCAGCAGCGCAAAACAGGGGGCGCGATCACCCCTCCACTTT.

The chain has TRBV28 and TRBJ1-6, with TRBD1 matching over 7 bases. J lost 6 bases, V lost 6 bases, and 5 bases had no gene match. This CDR3 has 14 residues. Germline V gene lookup returns CDR1 MDHEN and CDR2 SYDVKM. CDR3 region: CASSFGTVNSPLHF. CDR3 nucleotides: TGTGCCAGCAGCTTCGGGACAGTTAATTCACCCCTCCACTTT.

The V and J genes are TRBV4-2 and TRBJ1-2; 9 bases are shared with TRBD1. Germline loops: CDR1 LGHNA, CDR2 YNFKEQ. V was clipped by 1 base and J by 7 bases; unmatched bases: 7. The CDR3 loop spans 15 amino acids. The CDR3 reads CASSQVVAQGAGYTF. The CDR3 DNA follows: TGTGCCAGCAGCCAAGTTGTGGCACAGGGGGCTGGCTACACCTTC.